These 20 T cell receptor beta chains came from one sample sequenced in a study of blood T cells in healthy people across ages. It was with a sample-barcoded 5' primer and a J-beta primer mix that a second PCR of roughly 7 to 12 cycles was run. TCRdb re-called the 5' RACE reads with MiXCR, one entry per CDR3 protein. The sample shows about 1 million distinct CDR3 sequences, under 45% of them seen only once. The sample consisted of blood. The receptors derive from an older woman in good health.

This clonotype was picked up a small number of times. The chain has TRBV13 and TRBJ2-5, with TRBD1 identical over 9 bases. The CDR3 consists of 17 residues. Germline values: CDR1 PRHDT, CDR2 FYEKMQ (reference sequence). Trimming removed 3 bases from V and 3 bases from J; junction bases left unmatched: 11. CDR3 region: CASSFRDRDREKETQYF. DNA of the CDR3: TGTGCCAGCAGCTTCCGCGATCGGGACAGGGAAAAAGAGACCCAGTACTTC.

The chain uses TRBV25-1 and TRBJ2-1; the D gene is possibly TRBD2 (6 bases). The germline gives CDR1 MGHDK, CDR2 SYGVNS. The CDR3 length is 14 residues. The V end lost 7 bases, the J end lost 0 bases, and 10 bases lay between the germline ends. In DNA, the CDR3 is TGTGCCAGCACGGACGGGGGCTCCTACAATGAGCAGTTCTTC. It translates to CASTDGGSYNEQFF.

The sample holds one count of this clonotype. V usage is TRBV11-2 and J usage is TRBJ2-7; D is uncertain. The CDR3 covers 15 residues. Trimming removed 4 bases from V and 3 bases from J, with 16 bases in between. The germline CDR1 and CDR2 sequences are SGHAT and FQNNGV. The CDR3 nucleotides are TGTGCCAGCAGCTCCCAAGTAGCTTCCCTCTACGAGCAGTACTTC. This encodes CASSSQVASLYEQYF.

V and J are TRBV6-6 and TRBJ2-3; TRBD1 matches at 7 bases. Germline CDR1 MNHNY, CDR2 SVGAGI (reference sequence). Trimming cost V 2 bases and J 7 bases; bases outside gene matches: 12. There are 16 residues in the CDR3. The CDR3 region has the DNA TGTGCCAGCAGTTACCTAGGGACAGCATTAGTGAATACGCAGTATTTT. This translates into CASSYLGTALVNTQYF.

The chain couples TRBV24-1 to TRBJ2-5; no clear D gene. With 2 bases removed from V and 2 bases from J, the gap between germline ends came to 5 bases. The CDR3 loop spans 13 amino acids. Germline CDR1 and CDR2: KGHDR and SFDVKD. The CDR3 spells CATSDSRQETQYF. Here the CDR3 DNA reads TGTGCCACCAGTGATTCACGGCAAGAGACCCAGTACTTC.

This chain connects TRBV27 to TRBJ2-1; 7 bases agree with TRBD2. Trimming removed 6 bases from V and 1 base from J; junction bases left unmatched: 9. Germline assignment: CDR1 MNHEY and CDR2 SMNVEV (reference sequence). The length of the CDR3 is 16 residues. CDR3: CASSRASGYSYNEQFF. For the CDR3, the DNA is TGTGCCAGCAGCCGGGCTAGCGGATATTCCTACAATGAGCAGTTCTTC.

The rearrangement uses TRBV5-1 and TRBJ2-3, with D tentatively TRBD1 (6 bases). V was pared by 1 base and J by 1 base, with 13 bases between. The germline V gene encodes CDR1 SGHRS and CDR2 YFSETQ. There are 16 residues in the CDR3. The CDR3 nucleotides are TGCGCCAGCAGCTTGACAAGGGACATTCGCACAGATACGCAGTATTTT. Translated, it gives CASSLTRDIRTDTQYF.

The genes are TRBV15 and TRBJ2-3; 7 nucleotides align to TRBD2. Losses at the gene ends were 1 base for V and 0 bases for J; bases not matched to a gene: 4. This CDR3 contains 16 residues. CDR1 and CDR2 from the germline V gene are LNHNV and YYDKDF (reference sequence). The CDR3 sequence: CATSRAGSGSTDTQYF. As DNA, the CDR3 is TGTGCCACCAGCAGAGCGGGTAGCGGGAGCACAGATACGCAGTATTTT.

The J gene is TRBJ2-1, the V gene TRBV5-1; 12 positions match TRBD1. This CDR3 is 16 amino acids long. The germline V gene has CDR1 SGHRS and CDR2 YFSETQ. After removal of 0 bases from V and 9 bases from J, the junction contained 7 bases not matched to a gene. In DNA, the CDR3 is TGCGCCAGCAGCTTGGTTGGGACAGGGGGCGAAGGTGAGCAGTTCTTC. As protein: CASSLVGTGGEGEQFF.

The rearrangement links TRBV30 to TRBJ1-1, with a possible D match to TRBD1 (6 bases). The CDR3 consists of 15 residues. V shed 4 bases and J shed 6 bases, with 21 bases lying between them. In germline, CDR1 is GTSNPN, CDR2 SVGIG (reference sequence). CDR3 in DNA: TGTGCCTGGACCCAACGGGGGACATTGGAACCTGAAGCTTTCTTT. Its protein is CAWTQRGTLEPEAFF.

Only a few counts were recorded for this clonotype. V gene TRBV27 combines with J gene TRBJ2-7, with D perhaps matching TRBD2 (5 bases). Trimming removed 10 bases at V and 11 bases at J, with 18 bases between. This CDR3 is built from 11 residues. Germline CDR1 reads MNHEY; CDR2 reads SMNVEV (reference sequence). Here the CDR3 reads CATLTRTHKYF. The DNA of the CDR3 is TGTGCCACCTTAACGAGGACTCATAAGTACTTC.

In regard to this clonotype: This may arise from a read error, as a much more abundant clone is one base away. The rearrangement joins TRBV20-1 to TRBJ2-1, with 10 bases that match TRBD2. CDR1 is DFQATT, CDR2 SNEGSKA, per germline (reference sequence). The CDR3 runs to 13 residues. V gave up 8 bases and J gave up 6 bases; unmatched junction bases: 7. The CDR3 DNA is TGCAGTATAGCTAGCGGGAGTTTCAATGAGCAGTTCTTC. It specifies CSIASGSFNEQFF.

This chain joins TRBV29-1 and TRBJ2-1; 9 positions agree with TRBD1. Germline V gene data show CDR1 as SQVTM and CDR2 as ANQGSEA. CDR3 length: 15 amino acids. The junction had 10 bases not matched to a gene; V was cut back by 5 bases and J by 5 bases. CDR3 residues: CSVRGDRTGDNEQFF. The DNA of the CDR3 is TGCAGCGTTCGCGGGGACCGGACAGGGGACAATGAGCAGTTCTTC.

The chain's CDR3 is CASSLSSGGDEQFF. DNA of the CDR3: TGTGCCAGCAGTTTATCTAGCGGGGGGGATGAGCAGTTCTTC. The gene calls are TRBV28 and TRBJ2-1; 12 nucleotides match TRBD2. V trimming: 1 base; J trimming: 8 bases; junction bases outside the gene matches: 0. This CDR3 is built from 14 residues. Germline-derived CDR1 and CDR2 are MDHEN and SYDVKM.

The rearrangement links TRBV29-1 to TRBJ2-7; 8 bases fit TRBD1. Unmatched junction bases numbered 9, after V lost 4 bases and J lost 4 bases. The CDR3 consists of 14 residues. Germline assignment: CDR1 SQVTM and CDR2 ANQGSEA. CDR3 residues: CSVGPRQGYYEQYF. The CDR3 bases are TGCAGCGTTGGTCCCCGACAGGGGTATTACGAGCAGTACTTC.

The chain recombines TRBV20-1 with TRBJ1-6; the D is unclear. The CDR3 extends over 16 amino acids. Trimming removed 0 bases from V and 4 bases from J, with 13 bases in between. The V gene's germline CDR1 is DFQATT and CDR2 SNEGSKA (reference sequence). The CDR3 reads CSARDPRGKYNSPLHF. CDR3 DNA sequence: TGCAGTGCTAGAGATCCTAGAGGAAAGTATAATTCACCCCTCCACTTT.

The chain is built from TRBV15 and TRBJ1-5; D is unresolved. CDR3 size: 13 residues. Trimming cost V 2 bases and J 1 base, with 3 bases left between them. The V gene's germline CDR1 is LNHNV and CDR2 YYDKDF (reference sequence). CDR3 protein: CATSRRSNQPQHF. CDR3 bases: TGTGCCACCAGCAGACGGAGCAATCAGCCCCAGCATTTT. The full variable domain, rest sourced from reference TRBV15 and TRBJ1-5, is DAMVIQNPRYQVTQFGKPVTLSCSQTLNHNVMYWYQQKSSQAPKLLFHYYDKDFNNEADTPDNFQSRRPNTSFCFLDIRSPGLGDTAMYLCATSRRSNQPQHFGDGTRLSIL.

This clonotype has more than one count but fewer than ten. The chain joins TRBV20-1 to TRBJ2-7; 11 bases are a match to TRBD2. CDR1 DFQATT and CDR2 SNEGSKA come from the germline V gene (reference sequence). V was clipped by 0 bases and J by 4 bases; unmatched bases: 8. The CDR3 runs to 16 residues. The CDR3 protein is CSARDLLAGATYEQYF. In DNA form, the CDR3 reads TGCAGTGCTAGAGATCTACTAGCGGGAGCGACGTACGAGCAGTACTTC.

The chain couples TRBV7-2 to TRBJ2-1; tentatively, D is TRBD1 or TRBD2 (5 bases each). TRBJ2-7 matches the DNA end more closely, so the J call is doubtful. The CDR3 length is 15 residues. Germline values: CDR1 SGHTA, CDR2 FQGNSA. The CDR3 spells CASSYGASSYNEQYF. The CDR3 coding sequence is TGTGCCAGCAGCTACGGGGCTAGCTCCTACAATGAGCAGTACTTC.

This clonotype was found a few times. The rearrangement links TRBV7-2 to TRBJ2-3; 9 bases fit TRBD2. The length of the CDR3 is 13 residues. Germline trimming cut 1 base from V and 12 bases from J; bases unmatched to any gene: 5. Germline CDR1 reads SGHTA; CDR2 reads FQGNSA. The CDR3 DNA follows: TGTGCCAGCAGCTTAGATAGCGGGAGTCTCCAGTATTTT. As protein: CASSLDSGSLQYF.